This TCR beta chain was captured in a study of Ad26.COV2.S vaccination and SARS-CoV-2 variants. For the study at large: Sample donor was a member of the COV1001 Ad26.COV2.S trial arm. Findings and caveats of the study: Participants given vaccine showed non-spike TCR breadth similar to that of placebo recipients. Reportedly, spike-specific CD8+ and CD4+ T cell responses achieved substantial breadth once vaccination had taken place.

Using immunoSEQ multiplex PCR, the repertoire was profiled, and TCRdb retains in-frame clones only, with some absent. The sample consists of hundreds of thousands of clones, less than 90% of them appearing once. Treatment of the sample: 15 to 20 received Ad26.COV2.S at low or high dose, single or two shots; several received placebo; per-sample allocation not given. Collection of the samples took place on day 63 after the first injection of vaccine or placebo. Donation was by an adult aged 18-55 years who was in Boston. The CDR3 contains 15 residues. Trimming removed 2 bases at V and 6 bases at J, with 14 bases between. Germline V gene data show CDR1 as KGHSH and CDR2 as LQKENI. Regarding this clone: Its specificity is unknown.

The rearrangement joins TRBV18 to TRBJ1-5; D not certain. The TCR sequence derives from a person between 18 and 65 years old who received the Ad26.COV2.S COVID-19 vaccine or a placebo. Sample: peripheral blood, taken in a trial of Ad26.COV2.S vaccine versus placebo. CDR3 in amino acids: CASSPIGDAVQPQHF. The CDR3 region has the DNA TGTGCCAGCTCACCAATAGGCGATGCGGTTCAGCCCCAGCATTTT.